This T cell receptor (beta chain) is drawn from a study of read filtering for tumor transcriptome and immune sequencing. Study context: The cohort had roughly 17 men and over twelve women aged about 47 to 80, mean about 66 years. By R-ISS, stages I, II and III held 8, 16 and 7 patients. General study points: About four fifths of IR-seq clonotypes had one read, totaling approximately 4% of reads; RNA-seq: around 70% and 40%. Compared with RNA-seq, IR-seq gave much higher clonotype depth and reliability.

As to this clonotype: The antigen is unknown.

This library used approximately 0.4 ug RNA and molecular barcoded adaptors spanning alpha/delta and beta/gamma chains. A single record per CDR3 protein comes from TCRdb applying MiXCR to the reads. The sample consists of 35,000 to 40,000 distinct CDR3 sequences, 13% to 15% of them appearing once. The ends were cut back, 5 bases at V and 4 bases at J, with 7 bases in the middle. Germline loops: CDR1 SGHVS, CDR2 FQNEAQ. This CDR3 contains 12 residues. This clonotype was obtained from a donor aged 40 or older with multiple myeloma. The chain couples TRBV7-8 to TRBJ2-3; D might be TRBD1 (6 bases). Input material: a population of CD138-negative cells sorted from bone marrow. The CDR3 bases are TGTGCCAGCAGCCCAGGGGCAGATACGCAGTATTTT. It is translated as CASSPGADTQYF.